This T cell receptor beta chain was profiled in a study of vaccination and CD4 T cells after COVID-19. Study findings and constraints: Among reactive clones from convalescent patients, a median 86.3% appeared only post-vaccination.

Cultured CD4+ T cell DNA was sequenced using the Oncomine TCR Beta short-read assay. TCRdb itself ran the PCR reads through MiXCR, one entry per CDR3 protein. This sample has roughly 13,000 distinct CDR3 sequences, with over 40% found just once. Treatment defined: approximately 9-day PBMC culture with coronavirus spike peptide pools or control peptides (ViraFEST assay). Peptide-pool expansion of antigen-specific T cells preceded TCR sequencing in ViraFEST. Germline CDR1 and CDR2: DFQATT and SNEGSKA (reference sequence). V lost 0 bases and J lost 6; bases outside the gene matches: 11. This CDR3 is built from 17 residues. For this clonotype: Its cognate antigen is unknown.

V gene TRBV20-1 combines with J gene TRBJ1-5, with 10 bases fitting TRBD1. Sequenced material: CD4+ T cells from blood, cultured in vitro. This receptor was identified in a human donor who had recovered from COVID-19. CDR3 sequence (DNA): TGCAGTGCTAGAGAAGGTTGGGACAGGGGAGCGAGTCAGCCCCAGCATTTT. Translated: CSAREGWDRGASQPQHF.